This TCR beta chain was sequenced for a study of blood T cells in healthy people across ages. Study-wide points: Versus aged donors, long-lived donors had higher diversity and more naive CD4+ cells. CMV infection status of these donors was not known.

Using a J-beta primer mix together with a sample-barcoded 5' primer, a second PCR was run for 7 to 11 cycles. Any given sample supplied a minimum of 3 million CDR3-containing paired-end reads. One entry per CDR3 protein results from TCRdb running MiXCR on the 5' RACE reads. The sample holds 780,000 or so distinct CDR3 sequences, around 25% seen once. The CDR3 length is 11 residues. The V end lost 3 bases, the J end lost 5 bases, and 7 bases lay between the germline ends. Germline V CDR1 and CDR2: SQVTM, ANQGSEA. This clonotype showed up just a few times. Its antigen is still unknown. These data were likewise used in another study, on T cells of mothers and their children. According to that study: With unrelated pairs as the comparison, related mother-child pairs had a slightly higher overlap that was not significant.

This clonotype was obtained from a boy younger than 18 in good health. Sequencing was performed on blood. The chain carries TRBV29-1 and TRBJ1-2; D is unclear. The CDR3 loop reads CSVDSGYGYTF. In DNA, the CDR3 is TGCAGCGTTGATAGCGGGTATGGCTACACCTTC.